This T cell receptor beta chain emerged from a study of glioma-infiltrating T cells. Using RNA template, CDR3s of TCR alpha and beta were amplified with iRepertoire arm-PCR. One-step reverse transcription and amplification started from about 100-400 ng of tissue mRNA or PBMC total RNA. MiXCR, applied by TCRdb to the multiplex PCR reads, yields one record per CDR3 protein. The table has 20,000 to 25,000 distinct CDR3 sequences, roughly 25% seen once. Losses at the gene ends were 8 bases for V and 4 bases for J; bases not matched to a gene: 5. Germline CDR1 is DFQATT and CDR2 is SNEGSKA (reference sequence). CDR3 length equals 12 residues. Study conclusions and caveats: Very few CDR3 sequences were shared between tissue and blood.

In its sample, this clonotype was seen many times. The antigen is undetermined. Specimen: glioma tissue, nonneoplastic brain tissue, or PBMCs (not recorded which). The V and J genes are TRBV20-1 and TRBJ2-1; the match to TRBD2 covers 7 bases. The TCR originated in a human donor with low-grade glioma or glioblastoma, undergoing nonglioma brain surgery, or in good health (not recorded which). Here the CDR3 reads CSPRTSYNEQFF. The CDR3 DNA follows: TGCAGTCCCCGGACTAGTTACAATGAGCAGTTCTTC.